These 24 T cell receptor beta chains originate from one sample sequenced in a study of blood T cell repertoires in COVID-19. The method was immunoSEQ multiplex PCR; TCRdb's version includes in-frame clones alone and lacks a portion of them. The sample contains about 63,000 clones, about 83% of which appear only once. Sequences were obtained from peripheral blood. Receptor source: a woman older than 75 with acute or convalescent COVID-19.

Written as DNA, the CDR3 is TGTGCCAGCAGTTTTGACAGGGTTTTGGAAAAACTGTTTTTT. It is translated as CASSFDRVLEKLFF. The V call is TRBV28, the J call TRBJ1-4; 7 bases agree with TRBD1. The ends lost 3 bases at V and 8 bases at J; junction bases unmatched: 6. The CDR3 has 14 amino acids. Per the germline V gene, CDR1 is MDHEN and CDR2 is SYDVKM.

The chain combines TRBV5-1 with TRBJ2-3, with 10 nucleotides matching TRBD2. V was pared by 0 bases and J by 6 bases, with 7 bases of the junction left unmatched. The CDR3 contains 16 residues. Per the germline V gene, CDR1 is SGHRS and CDR2 is YFSETQ. This chain's CDR3 is CASSLAPAGGPDTQYF. Written as DNA, the CDR3 is TGCGCCAGCAGCTTGGCCCCAGCGGGGGGGCCCGATACGCAGTATTTT. The whole variable domain, remainder taken from reference TRBV5-1 and TRBJ2-3, is KAGVTQTPRYLIKTRGQQVTLSCSPISGHRSVSWYQQTPGQGLQFLFEYFSETQRNKGNFPGRFSGRQFSNSRSEMNVSTLELGDSALYLCASSLAPAGGPDTQYFGPGTRLTVL.

The genes are TRBV24-1 and TRBJ2-1, with 13 bases aligning to TRBD2. V lost 7 bases and J lost 0; bases outside the gene matches: 8. Germline assignment: CDR1 KGHDR and CDR2 SFDVKD. The length of the CDR3 is 18 residues. The CDR3 spells CATSPAGLAGSSYNEQFF. CDR3 DNA: TGTGCCACCAGCCCTGCGGGACTAGCGGGGAGCTCCTACAATGAGCAGTTCTTC.

The rearrangement uses TRBV3-1 (or the pseudogene TRBV3-2) and TRBJ1-1; D remains ambiguous. This CDR3 comprises 15 residues. Trimming removed 0 bases from V and 1 base from J, with 9 bases in between. Germline V CDR1 and CDR2: LGHDT, YNNKEL (reference sequence). Here the CDR3 reads CASSQENRQNTEAFF. The CDR3 coding sequence is TGTGCCAGCAGCCAAGAAAACAGACAGAACACTGAAGCTTTCTTT.

The rearrangement joins TRBV11-3 to TRBJ2-1; TRBD1 is a possible D gene (6 bases). CDR3 length: 16 residues. Per germline, CDR1 SGHNT and CDR2 YENEEA. Trimming took 3 bases from V and 5 from J, leaving 17 bases between them. The CDR3 region is CASSFGTRFLNNEQFF. CDR3 nucleotides: TGTGCCAGCAGCTTCGGGACAAGGTTCTTAAACAATGAGCAGTTCTTC.

The V and J genes are TRBV28 and TRBJ2-1; TRBD2 aligns across 8 bases. With V trimmed by 6 bases and J by 4 bases, 5 bases remained unmatched. The germline CDR1 and CDR2 sequences are MDHEN and SYDVKM. This CDR3 spans 14 amino acids. CDR3 amino acids: CASRLAASYNEQFF. In DNA form, the CDR3 reads TGTGCCAGCAGACTAGCGGCATCGTACAATGAGCAGTTCTTC.

The V and J genes are TRBV5-1 and TRBJ2-6; D not certain. Between the trimmed V and J ends, which lost 6 bases and 0 bases, there was a span of 7 bases. The CDR3 is 14 residues long. Germline V gene sequence: CDR1 SGHRS, CDR2 YFSETQ. Here the CDR3 DNA reads TGCGCCAGCACCCTCTACTCTGGGGCCAACGTCCTGACTTTC. As protein: CASTLYSGANVLTF.

The J gene is TRBJ1-1, the V gene TRBV28, with 7 bases fitting TRBD1. Per germline, CDR1 MDHEN and CDR2 SYDVKM. This CDR3 spans 14 amino acids. V trimming: 2 bases; J trimming: 2 bases; junction bases outside the gene matches: 2. The CDR3 bases are TGTGCCAGCAGTTTACCAGGGGGAAACACTGAAGCTTTCTTT. Translated, it gives CASSLPGGNTEAFF.

The genes are TRBV9 and TRBJ2-3; 8 nucleotides align to TRBD2. Trimming took 2 bases from V and 0 from J; bases not matched to a gene: 5. There are 16 residues in the CDR3. Germline loops: CDR1 SGDLS, CDR2 YYNGEE. The CDR3, as DNA: TGTGCCAGCAGCGTTACTAGCGGCTCTAGCACAGATACGCAGTATTTT. Protein: CASSVTSGSSTDTQYF.

V gene TRBV15 combines with J gene TRBJ1-5; 8 nucleotides match TRBD1. In germline, CDR1 is LNHNV, CDR2 YYDKDF (reference sequence). With 5 bases clipped from V and 11 bases from J, the junction kept 11 bases outside the gene matches. The CDR3 extends over 14 amino acids. CDR3 residues: CATSLDRGKGAQHF. CDR3 nucleotide sequence: TGTGCCACCAGCCTTGACAGGGGAAAAGGAGCCCAGCATTTT. Together with reference TRBV15 and TRBJ1-5, the CDR3 gives the full variable domain: DAMVIQNPRYQVTQFGKPVTLSCSQTLNHNVMYWYQQKSSQAPKLLFHYYDKDFNNEADTPDNFQSRRPNTSFCFLDIRSPGLGDTAMYLCATSLDRGKGAQHFGDGTRLSIL.

The V gene is TRBV2, the J gene TRBJ1-6; D may be TRBD1 (5 bases). Germline CDR1 reads SNHLY; CDR2 reads FYNNEI. The CDR3 loop spans 13 amino acids. V shed 7 bases and J shed 7 bases, with 11 bases lying between them. The chain's CDR3 is CASKGSLNSPLHF. The CDR3 nucleotides are TGTGCCAGCAAGGGGTCTTTAAATTCACCCCTCCACTTT.

This rearrangement joins TRBV20-1 to TRBJ2-1, with unresolved D. The CDR3 is 11 residues long. CDR1 and CDR2 (germline): DFQATT, SNEGSKA (reference sequence). With 3 bases removed from V and 10 bases from J, the gap between germline ends came to 10 bases. The CDR3 sequence: CSASSVSEQFF. CDR3 coding DNA: TGCAGTGCTAGCAGCGTTTCAGAGCAGTTCTTC.

This chain connects TRBV18 to TRBJ2-7; TRBD2 is a possible D gene (7 bases). V lost 3 bases, J lost 2 bases, and 8 bases lay in between. Looked up from germline, CDR1 is KGHSH and CDR2 is LQKENI. The CDR3 is 13 residues long. The CDR3 nucleotides are TGTGCCAGCTCACCGGGGGGGCCCTACGAGCAGTACTTC. Amino acids: CASSPGGPYEQYF.

The CDR3 spells CASSLLGLSSGQPQHF. The DNA for the CDR3 is TGTGCCAGCTCACTTCTTGGGCTTTCCTCGGGACAGCCCCAGCATTTT. This rearrangement joins TRBV18 to TRBJ1-5; no firm D call. Per the germline V gene, CDR1 is KGHSH and CDR2 is LQKENI. The CDR3 loop spans 16 amino acids. V was pared by 4 bases and J by 7 bases, with 20 bases between.

This clone was seen once. The rearrangement joins TRBV18 to TRBJ2-3, with no clear D. The CDR3 totals 16 residues. Trimming removed 3 bases from V and 0 bases from J, with 13 bases in between. Germline V gene data show CDR1 as KGHSH and CDR2 as LQKENI. The CDR3: CASSPLEAMSTDTQYF. In nucleotides, the CDR3 is TGTGCCAGCTCACCCCTCGAGGCGATGAGCACAGATACGCAGTATTTT. The variable domain in full, with the rest retrieved from reference TRBV18 and TRBJ2-3, is NAGVMQNPRHLVRRRGQEARLRCSPMKGHSHVYWYRQLPEEGLKFMVYLQKENIIDESGMPKERFSAEFPKEGPSILRIQQVVRGDSAAYFCASSPLEAMSTDTQYFGPGTRLTVL.

As DNA, the CDR3 is TGTGCCAGCAGCTCGACAGGGTTTAATGAGCAGTTCTTC. Protein sequence: CASSSTGFNEQFF. V gene TRBV2 combines with J gene TRBJ2-1, with 7 nucleotides matching TRBD1. Germline V CDR1 and CDR2: SNHLY, FYNNEI. Trimming removed 6 bases from V and 7 bases from J; junction bases left unmatched: 6. This CDR3 comprises 13 residues.

V and J are TRBV7-9 and TRBJ1-4, with TRBD1 identical over 8 bases. From germline, CDR1 is SEHNR and CDR2 FQNEAQ (reference sequence). The CDR3 consists of 15 residues. V was clipped by 3 bases and J by 7 bases; unmatched bases: 7. This CDR3 is CASSFGAGGAEKLFF. CDR3 nucleotide sequence: TGTGCCAGCAGCTTTGGCGCAGGGGGCGCTGAAAAACTGTTTTTT.

The chain links TRBV28 to TRBJ1-5; 9 bases map to TRBD1. V was pared by 10 bases and J by 2 bases, with 18 bases of the junction left unmatched. This CDR3 has 18 amino acids. CDR1 MDHEN and CDR2 SYDVKM come from the germline V gene. CDR3: CATKELGQGLWGNQPQHF. The CDR3 DNA reads as TGTGCCACCAAAGAATTGGGACAGGGACTGTGGGGCAATCAGCCCCAGCATTTT.

The V gene is TRBV6-5, the J gene TRBJ2-5, with D perhaps TRBD1 (5 bases). V lost 8 bases and J lost 2, with 12 bases in between. The CDR3 is 13 residues long. Germline V gives CDR1 MNHEY, CDR2 SVGAGI. As DNA, the CDR3 is TGTGCCAGCGGTCAGGGATTACAAGAGACCCAGTACTTC. As protein: CASGQGLQETQYF.

The genes are TRBV3-1 (or the pseudogene TRBV3-2) and TRBJ2-7, with a possible D match to TRBD1 (6 bases). Looked up from germline, CDR1 is LGHDT and CDR2 is YNNKEL (reference sequence). V shed 6 bases and J shed 4 bases, with 19 bases lying between them. This CDR3 spans 15 amino acids. The CDR3 reads CASSYRAQHTYEQYF. The CDR3 DNA sequence: TGTGCCAGCAGTTACAGGGCCCAACATACATACGAGCAGTACTTC.

The chain couples TRBV6-4 to TRBJ1-2; possibly TRBD1 for D (5 bases). Per the germline V gene, CDR1 is MRHNA and CDR2 is SNTAGT. Trimming took 5 bases from V and 5 from J, leaving 9 bases between them. CDR3 length: 12 residues. CDR3 bases: TGTGCCAGCAGTCGGGAGGGGTATGGCTACACCTTC. As protein: CASSREGYGYTF.

The CDR3 sequence: CASSLTSGGASTDTQYF. The CDR3 nucleotides are TGTGCCAGCAGTTTGACTAGCGGGGGAGCCAGCACAGATACGCAGTATTTT. The genes are TRBV28 and TRBJ2-3; 12 nucleotides agree with TRBD2. The CDR3 consists of 17 residues. Germline values: CDR1 MDHEN, CDR2 SYDVKM. The V segment lost 3 bases and the J segment 0 bases; nucleotides outside the gene matches: 4.

This clone was recorded only once. The chain employs TRBV7-9 and TRBJ2-5, with a tentative D call TRBD2 (5 bases). The CDR3 runs 18 residues. The V gene lost 3 bases and the J gene lost 5 bases, with 25 bases spanning the gap. Germline values: CDR1 SEHNR, CDR2 FQNEAQ (reference sequence). CDR3 in amino acids: CASSFTLSARGSGETQYF. The CDR3, as DNA: TGTGCCAGCAGCTTCACTCTTAGTGCCCGAGGATCGGGGGAGACCCAGTACTTC. The entire variable domain, with the rest obtained from reference TRBV7-9 and TRBJ2-5, is as follows: DTGVSQNPRHKITKRGQNVTFRCDPISEHNRLYWYRQTLGQGPEFLTYFQNEAQLEKSRLLSDRFSAERPKGSFSTLEIQRTEQGDSAMYLCASSFTLSARGSGETQYFGPGTRLLVL.

The chain recombines TRBV7-2 with TRBJ1-6; 9 bases map to TRBD1. The germline CDR1 and CDR2 sequences are SGHTA and FQGNSA. The length of the CDR3 is 15 residues. Unmatched junction bases numbered 7, after V lost 5 bases and J lost 8 bases. This CDR3 is CASSPRDRVDSPLHF. In DNA, the CDR3 is TGTGCCAGCAGCCCCCGGGACAGGGTTGATTCACCCCTCCACTTT.